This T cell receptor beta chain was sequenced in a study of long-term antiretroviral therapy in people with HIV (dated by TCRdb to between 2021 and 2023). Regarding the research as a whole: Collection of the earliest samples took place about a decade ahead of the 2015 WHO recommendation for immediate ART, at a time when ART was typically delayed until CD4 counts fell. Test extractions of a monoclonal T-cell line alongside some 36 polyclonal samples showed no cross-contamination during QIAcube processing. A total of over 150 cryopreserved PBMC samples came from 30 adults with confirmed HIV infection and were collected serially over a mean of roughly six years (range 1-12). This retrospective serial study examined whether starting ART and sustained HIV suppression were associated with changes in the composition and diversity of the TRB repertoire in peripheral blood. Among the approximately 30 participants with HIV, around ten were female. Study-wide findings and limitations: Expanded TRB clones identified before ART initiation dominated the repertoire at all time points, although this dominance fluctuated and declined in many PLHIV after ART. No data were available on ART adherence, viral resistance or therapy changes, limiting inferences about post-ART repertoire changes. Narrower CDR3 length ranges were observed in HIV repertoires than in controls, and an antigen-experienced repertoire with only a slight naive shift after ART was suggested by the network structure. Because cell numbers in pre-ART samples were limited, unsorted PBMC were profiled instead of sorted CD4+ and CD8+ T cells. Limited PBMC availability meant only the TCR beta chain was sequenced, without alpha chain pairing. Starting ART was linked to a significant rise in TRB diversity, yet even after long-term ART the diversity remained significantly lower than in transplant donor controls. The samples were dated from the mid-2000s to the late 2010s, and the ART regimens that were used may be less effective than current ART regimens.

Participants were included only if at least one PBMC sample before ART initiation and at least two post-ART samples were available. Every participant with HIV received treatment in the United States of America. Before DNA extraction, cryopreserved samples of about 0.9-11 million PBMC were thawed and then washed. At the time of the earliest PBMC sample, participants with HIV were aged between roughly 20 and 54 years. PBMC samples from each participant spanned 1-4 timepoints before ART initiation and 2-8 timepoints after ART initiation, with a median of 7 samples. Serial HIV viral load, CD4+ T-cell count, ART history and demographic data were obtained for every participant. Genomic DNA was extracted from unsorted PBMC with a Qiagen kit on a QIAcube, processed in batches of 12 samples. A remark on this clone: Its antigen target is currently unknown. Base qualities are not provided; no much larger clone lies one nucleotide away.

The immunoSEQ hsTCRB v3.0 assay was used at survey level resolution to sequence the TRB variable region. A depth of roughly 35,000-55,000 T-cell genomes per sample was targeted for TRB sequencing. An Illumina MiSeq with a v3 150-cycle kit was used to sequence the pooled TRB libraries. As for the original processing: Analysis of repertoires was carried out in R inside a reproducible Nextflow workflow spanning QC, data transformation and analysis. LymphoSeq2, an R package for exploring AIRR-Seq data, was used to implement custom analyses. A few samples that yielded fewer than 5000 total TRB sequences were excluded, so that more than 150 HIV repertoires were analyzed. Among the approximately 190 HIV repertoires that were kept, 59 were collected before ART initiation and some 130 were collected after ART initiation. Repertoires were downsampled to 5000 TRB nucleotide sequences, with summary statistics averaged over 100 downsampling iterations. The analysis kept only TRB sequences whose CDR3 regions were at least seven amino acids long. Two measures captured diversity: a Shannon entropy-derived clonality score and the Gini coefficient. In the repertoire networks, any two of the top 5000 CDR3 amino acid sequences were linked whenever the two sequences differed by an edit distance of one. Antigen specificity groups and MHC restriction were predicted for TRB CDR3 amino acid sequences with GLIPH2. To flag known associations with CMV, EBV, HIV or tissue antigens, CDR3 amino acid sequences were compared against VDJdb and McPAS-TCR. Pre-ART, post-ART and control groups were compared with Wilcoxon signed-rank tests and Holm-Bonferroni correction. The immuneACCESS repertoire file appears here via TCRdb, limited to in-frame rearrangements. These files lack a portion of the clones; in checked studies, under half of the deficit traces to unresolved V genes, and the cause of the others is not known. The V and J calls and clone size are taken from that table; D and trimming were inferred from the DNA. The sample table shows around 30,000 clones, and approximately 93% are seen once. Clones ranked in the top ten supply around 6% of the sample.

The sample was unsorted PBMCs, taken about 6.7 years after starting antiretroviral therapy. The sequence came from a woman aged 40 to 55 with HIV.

In nucleotide form, the sequence is TGTGCCAGCAGCCTTGGGTATCAGTTATACTATGGCTACACCTTC. Its amino acids are CASSLGYQLYYGYTF. The rearrangement joined TRBV7-9 to TRBJ1-2; the D gene assignment is ambiguous. V is clipped by 5 bases and J by 3 bases, and the sequence between their germline boundaries is 16 bases long. Measured from the cysteine to the phenylalanine, the CDR3 is 15 residues long. Only the CDR3 DNA is retained, 45 bases long and in frame from the first base. CDR1 and CDR2 (SEHNR, FQNEAQ) derive from the germline V gene (reference sequence).